One sample yielded the 5 T cell receptor beta chains listed below, sequenced in a study of T-cell reconstitution after alpha-beta-depleted transplantation in children. Library preparation (for TCRbeta) was performed with unique molecular identifiers. TCRdb redid the calling of the PCR reads with MiXCR, one entry per CDR3 protein. The sample consists of 350,000 to 400,000 distinct CDR3 sequences, about 14% of them appearing once. Here the sequenced sample was PBMCs, taken from the stem cell graft. These receptors came from a human donor who donated a stem cell graft to a child with Fanconi anemia.

Turning to this clonotype: A much larger clone differs by one base, so this may be a read error. The chain recombines TRBV29-1 with TRBJ2-7; D is possibly TRBD1 (6 bases). Trimming cost V 6 bases and J 7 bases, with 19 bases left between them. Germline CDR1 and CDR2: SQVTM and ANQGSEA. The CDR3 is made up of 13 amino acids. CDR3 sequence reads: CSVGGLQGKEQYF. Written as DNA, the CDR3 is TGCAGCGTGGGTGGCCTCCAGGGGAAGGAGCAGTACTTC.

This clonotype was counted a few times. The chain is built from TRBV25-1 and TRBJ2-1, with 7 nucleotides matching TRBD1. The CDR3 spans 13 residues. V was clipped by 9 bases and J by 3 bases; unmatched bases: 5. Germline assignment: CDR1 MGHDK and CDR2 SYGVNS. As DNA, the CDR3 is TGTGCCAGTCGGACAGGAGACTACAATGAGCAGTTCTTC. This encodes CASRTGDYNEQFF.

This clonotype appeared a few times. The V call is TRBV6-2 or TRBV6-3, the J call TRBJ2-5; the match to TRBD2 covers 8 bases. Germline CDR1 is MNHEY and CDR2 is SVGEGT. Losses at the gene ends were 2 bases for V and 2 bases for J; bases not matched to a gene: 4. The CDR3 totals 15 residues. This CDR3 reads CASSYKGLAQETQYF. DNA for the CDR3: TGTGCCAGCAGTTACAAAGGACTAGCACAAGAGACCCAGTACTTC.

This clonotype has a handful of counts. Sequence at one end of the junction differs from germline and may be a read error. The chain combines TRBV7-8 with TRBJ2-3, with D possibly matching TRBD1 (6 bases). The CDR3 loop spans 13 amino acids. Germline V gene lookup returns CDR1 SGHVS and CDR2 FQNEAQ. DNA for the CDR3: TGTGCCAGCAGCCCCGTGGGGGCAGACACGCAGTATTTT. Translating it yields CASSPVGADTQYF.

This chain uses TRBV12-3 or TRBV12-4 with TRBJ2-6, with a possible D match to TRBD2 (5 bases). The V gene lost 5 bases and the J gene lost 0 bases, with 8 bases spanning the gap. There are 15 residues in the CDR3. The CDR3 coding sequence is TGTGCCAGCAGTGGACTGAGCTCTGGGGCCAACGTCCTGACTTTC. It specifies CASSGLSSGANVLTF.